This entry lists 21 T cell receptor beta chains sequenced from one sample in a study of early T cells in non-severe SARS-CoV-2 infection. MiXCR, applied by TCRdb to the 5' RACE reads, yields one record per CDR3 protein. The sample contains over 30,000 distinct CDR3 sequences, approximately 5.2% of which appear only once. Sequenced: whole blood. Receptors were obtained from an adult who was a healthcare worker with PCR-confirmed SARS-CoV-2 infection or an uninfected control (not recorded which).

This clonotype was detected many times. The rearrangement uses TRBV5-1 and TRBJ2-1, with 13 bases identical to TRBD2. The germline V gene encodes CDR1 SGHRS and CDR2 YFSETQ. V dropped 9 bases and J dropped 4; count of bases not matched to a gene: 10. This CDR3 is built from 16 residues. CDR3 loop: CATSRTSGSVYNEQFF. The CDR3 coding sequence is TGCGCCACCTCTAGGACTAGCGGGAGCGTTTACAATGAGCAGTTCTTC.

This clonotype was picked up many times. The chain has TRBV4-1 and TRBJ1-5, with TRBD1 as a possible D gene (5 bases). Trimming removed 0 bases at V and 5 bases at J, with 5 bases between. The CDR3 totals 13 residues. Germline V gives CDR1 MGHRA, CDR2 YSYEKL. DNA for the CDR3: TGCGCCAGCAGCCAAGAGGGACATCAGCCCCAGCATTTT. It specifies CASSQEGHQPQHF.

This clonotype was observed many times. V is TRBV18 and J is TRBJ2-2, with 8 positions matching TRBD1. The CDR3 has 17 residues. V dropped 4 bases and J dropped 3; count of bases not matched to a gene: 10. Looked up from germline, CDR1 is KGHSH and CDR2 is LQKENI. The CDR3 DNA sequence: TGTGCCAGCTCACTGCCGGACAGGGCTTATTACACCGGGGAGCTGTTTTTT. Translation: CASSLPDRAYYTGELFF.

This clonotype has just a few counts. The V gene is TRBV2, the J gene TRBJ2-3; D call uncertain. V lost 1 base, J lost 7 bases, and 0 bases lay in between. Germline V gene lookup returns CDR1 SNHLY and CDR2 FYNNEI. The CDR3 runs to 10 residues. The CDR3 nucleotides read TGTGCCAGCAGTGAAGATACGCAGTATTTT. It encodes CASSEDTQYF.

This clonotype was detected only a few times. This chain uses TRBV7-3 with TRBJ1-1, with D unclear. V gave up 1 base and J gave up 1 base, with 10 bases separating them. The CDR3 runs 15 residues. Germline lookup yields CDR1 SGHTA and CDR2 FQGTGA. This CDR3 reads CASSLNGVRNTEAFF. The CDR3 region has the DNA TGTGCCAGCAGCTTAAATGGGGTTCGGAACACTGAAGCTTTCTTT.

This sequence joins TRBV2 and TRBJ1-6; D gene uncertain. V was pared by 6 bases and J by 0 bases, with 12 bases between. The CDR3 consists of 16 residues. The V gene's germline CDR1 is SNHLY and CDR2 FYNNEI. The CDR3 nucleotides are TGTGCCAGCAGCGTAAGCTGGAGCTCCTATAATTCACCCCTCCACTTT. Its protein is CASSVSWSSYNSPLHF. The entire variable domain, with the rest obtained from reference TRBV2 and TRBJ1-6, is as follows: EPEVTQTPSHQVTQMGQEVILRCVPISNHLYFYWYRQILGQKVEFLVSFYNNEISEKSEIFDDQFSVERPDGSNFTLKIRSTKLEDSAMYFCASSVSWSSYNSPLHFGNGTRLTVT.

This clonotype was observed at least ten times. The rearrangement uses TRBV6-5 and TRBJ2-7; D is unresolved. Looked up from germline, CDR1 is MNHEY and CDR2 is SVGAGI. The CDR3 covers 14 residues. Trimming removed 0 bases at V and 0 bases at J, with 6 bases between. The DNA for the CDR3 is TGTGCCAGCAGTTACTCGCTCACCTCCTACGAGCAGTACGTC. Encoded protein: CASSYSLTSYEQYV.

A note on this clonotype: A clone one base away is much larger, so this may be a read error. J is TRBJ1-2 and V is TRBV28, with D maybe TRBD1 (5 bases). This CDR3 is 12 amino acids long. Germline lookup yields CDR1 MDHEN and CDR2 SYDVKM. V lost 6 bases and J 7 bases, leaving 12 bases between the germline ends. The CDR3 is CASSRTIFGYTF. The CDR3 DNA reads TGTGCCAGCAGCCGGACAATTTTTGGCTACACCTTC.

This chain joins TRBV5-1 and TRBJ1-1; D perhaps matches TRBD1 (5 bases). V lost 1 base and J 3 bases, leaving 10 bases between the germline ends. The V gene's germline CDR1 is SGHRS and CDR2 YFSETQ. The CDR3 runs to 14 residues. CDR3 DNA sequence: TGCGCCAGCAGCTTGTCAGGGTCTCACACTGAAGCTTTCTTT. Encoded protein: CASSLSGSHTEAFF.

This clonotype occurred many times. CDR3 residues: CASSSATGQETQYF. CDR3 DNA: TGTGCCAGCAGCTCGGCGACAGGTCAAGAGACCCAGTACTTC. V gene TRBV7-9 combines with J gene TRBJ2-5, with D perhaps TRBD1 (6 bases). The CDR3 consists of 14 residues. From germline, CDR1 is SEHNR and CDR2 FQNEAQ (reference sequence). V was cut by 4 bases and J by 2 bases, with 11 bases left in between.

By share, this clonotype counts as medium-sized. The rearrangement links TRBV5-6 to TRBJ1-6, with 8 bases identical to TRBD1. CDR1 is SGHDT, CDR2 YYEEEE, per germline. V lost 1 base and J lost 9; bases outside the gene matches: 12. The CDR3 extends over 17 amino acids. CDR3 loop: CASSLFLGQGRGSPLHF. CDR3 DNA sequence: TGTGCCAGCAGCTTGTTTCTCGGACAGGGTCGTGGTTCACCCCTCCACTTT.

This clonotype was counted at least ten times. The rearrangement links TRBV4-3 to TRBJ2-5, with D perhaps matching TRBD2 (6 bases). Trimming removed 0 bases from V and 2 bases from J, with 25 bases in between. The CDR3 extends over 20 amino acids. Looked up from germline, CDR1 is LGHNA and CDR2 is YSLEER. The CDR3 is CASSQDWSGFGSGGQETQYF. Here the CDR3 DNA reads TGCGCCAGCAGCCAAGATTGGAGTGGGTTTGGTAGCGGAGGACAAGAGACCCAGTACTTC.

This clonotype was observed at least ten times. The chain recombines TRBV7-6 with TRBJ2-5; 11 bases are a match to TRBD2. Trimming took 6 bases from V and 2 from J; bases not matched to a gene: 5. Germline assignment: CDR1 SGHVS and CDR2 FNYEAQ. The length of the CDR3 is 15 residues. In DNA, the CDR3 is TGTGCCAGCAGGGGTCGGACTAGCGGGCAAGAGACCCAGTACTTC. It yields the protein CASRGRTSGQETQYF.

The rearrangement links TRBV6-5 to TRBJ1-6; 7 nucleotides line up with TRBD1. This CDR3 contains 14 residues. Germline V gene lookup returns CDR1 MNHEY and CDR2 SVGAGI. V gave up 8 bases and J gave up 7 bases; unmatched junction bases: 8. The CDR3 region has the DNA TGTGCCAGCCGAAGAGGGGGCATGAATTCACCCCTCCACTTT. Its protein product is CASRRGGMNSPLHF.

This chain joins TRBV29-1 and TRBJ2-2; D remains unclear. This CDR3 has 12 residues. Deletions cut 7 bases from V and 6 bases from J, with 12 bases between. The germline gives CDR1 SQVTM, CDR2 ANQGSEA. CDR3 in amino acids: CSASPGAGELFF. CDR3 DNA: TGCAGCGCCTCTCCGGGTGCCGGGGAGCTGTTTTTT.

This clonotype was found many times. The rearrangement uses TRBV12-3 or TRBV12-4 and TRBJ1-2; D is ambiguous. The CDR3 runs to 16 residues. The V gene lost 3 bases and the J gene lost 1 base, with 15 bases spanning the gap. The CDR3 DNA sequence: TGTGCCAGCAGTTTCTTGGCCGCAAGTTATAACTATGGCTACACCTTC. This gives the protein CASSFLAASYNYGYTF.

The J gene is TRBJ2-2, the V gene TRBV5-1; D ambiguous. V was shortened by 2 bases and J by 3 bases, with 14 bases between the two germline ends. This CDR3 is 16 amino acids long. In germline, CDR1 is SGHRS, CDR2 YFSETQ. The CDR3 loop reads CASSFAVGTDTGELFF. In nucleotides, the CDR3 is TGCGCCAGCAGCTTTGCCGTGGGTACGGACACCGGGGAGCTGTTTTTT.

This clonotype showed up many times. The J gene is TRBJ2-1, the V gene TRBV7-2; TRBD2 matches at 10 bases. This CDR3 is 16 amino acids long. Looked up from germline, CDR1 is SGHTA and CDR2 is FQGNSA. The V segment lost 4 bases and the J segment 4 bases; nucleotides outside the gene matches: 7. The CDR3, as DNA: TGTGCCAGCAGCTCTCAAGCGGGAGGGTTATACAATGAGCAGTTCTTC. Translating it yields CASSSQAGGLYNEQFF.

Many counts were recorded for this clonotype. The chain is built from TRBV12-3 or TRBV12-4 and TRBJ2-4; no reliable D call. Trimming removed 5 bases at V and 0 bases at J, with 11 bases between. CDR3 length equals 15 residues. CDR3 coding DNA: TGTGCCAGCAGTCCCTATGGGCTAGCCAAAAACATTCAGTACTTC. It specifies CASSPYGLAKNIQYF.

This clonotype was counted many times. The V gene is TRBV7-9, the J gene TRBJ1-5; D unresolved. The CDR3 is 14 residues long. V dropped 4 bases and J dropped 5 bases, with 12 bases sitting between them. The germline V gene has CDR1 SEHNR and CDR2 FQNEAQ (reference sequence). This chain's CDR3 is CASSSGRADQPQHF. The CDR3 region has the DNA TGTGCCAGCAGCTCCGGACGAGCTGATCAGCCCCAGCATTTT.

This clonotype was observed a handful of times. This chain connects TRBV7-8 to TRBJ2-7; 7 bases agree with TRBD2. CDR3 length equals 16 residues. V was clipped by 5 bases and J by 1 base; unmatched bases: 11. The germline V gene has CDR1 SGHVS and CDR2 FQNEAQ. CDR3 bases: TGTGCCAGCAGCCCGACGACCAGCGGGACGTCCTACGAGCAGTACTTC. As protein: CASSPTTSGTSYEQYF.